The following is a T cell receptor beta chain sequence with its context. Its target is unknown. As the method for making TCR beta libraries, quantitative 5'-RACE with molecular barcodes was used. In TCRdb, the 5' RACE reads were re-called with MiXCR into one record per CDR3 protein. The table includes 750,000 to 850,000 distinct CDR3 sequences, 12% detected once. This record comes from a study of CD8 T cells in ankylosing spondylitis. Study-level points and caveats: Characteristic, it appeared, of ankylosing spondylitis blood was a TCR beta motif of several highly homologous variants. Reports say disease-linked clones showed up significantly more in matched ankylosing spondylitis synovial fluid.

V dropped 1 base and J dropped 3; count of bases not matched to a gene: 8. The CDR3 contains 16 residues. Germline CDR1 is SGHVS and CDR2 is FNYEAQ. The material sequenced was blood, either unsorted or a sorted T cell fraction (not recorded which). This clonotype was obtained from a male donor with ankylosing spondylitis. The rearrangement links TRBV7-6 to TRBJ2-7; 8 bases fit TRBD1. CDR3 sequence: CASSLGWQGARYEQYF. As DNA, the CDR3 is TGTGCCAGCAGCTTAGGTTGGCAGGGGGCGCGCTACGAGCAGTACTTC. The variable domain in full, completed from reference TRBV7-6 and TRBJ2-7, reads GAGVSQSPRYKVTKRGQDVALRCDPISGHVSLYWYRQALGQGPEFLTYFNYEAQQDKSGLPNDRFSAERPEGSISTLTIQRTEQRDSAMYRCASSLGWQGARYEQYFGPGTRLTVT.